The table lists the clone carrying this TCR beta chain with a few counts. The time point denotes: newly diagnosed GD, antithyroid drugs for less than 3 months. The TCR library was prepared using RNA isolated from PBMCs. CDR3 regions were amplified by Arm-PCR using iRepertoire HTBI primers to build TCR beta libraries. Authors' data handling: Gene usage covered about 60 TRBV and roughly 14 TRBJ segments. TCRdb re-called the multiplex PCR reads through MiXCR, storing one row per CDR3 protein. In this record, the V and J calls reflect TCRdb's handling and not the investigators' own analysis. The data hold roughly 420,000 distinct CDR3 sequences, with around 15% observed a single time. This sample stems from a study of regulatory T cells in long-lasting Graves disease. This sample comprised peripheral blood mononuclear cells (PBMCs), obtained at new diagnosis, from a patient treated with antithyroid drugs. The sequence derives from a female donor with Graves disease.

Here the CDR3 reads CASSLRSLAGTGNPYEQYF. The CDR3 bases are TGTGCCAGCAGCTTACGATCCCTTGCCGGGACAGGGAATCCCTACGAGCAGTACTTC. The chain couples TRBV11-2 to TRBJ2-7; 9 bases fit TRBD1. With V trimmed by 2 bases and J by 2 bases, 16 bases remained unmatched. The V gene's germline CDR1 is SGHAT and CDR2 FQNNGV. The CDR3 extends over 19 amino acids.